A single sample gave rise to the 19 T cell receptor beta chains below, sequenced in a study of cytomegalovirus exposure and HLA in healthy donors. Here immunoSEQ multiplex PCR was the method, and the copy in TCRdb shows in-frame clones only, minus some. The sample yields around 130,000 clones, almost 90% seen once. The sample was PBMCs. The receptor source for this set is a man aged 25-40 years in good health and CMV-seronegative.

The gene calls are TRBV6-5 and TRBJ2-5; 8 bases fit TRBD1. CDR3 length: 15 residues. J was trimmed by 4 bases and V by 0 bases; bases with no gene match: 4. Germline CDR1 MNHEY, CDR2 SVGAGI. CDR3 loop: CASSYSGQGAETQYF. The CDR3 nucleotides are TGTGCCAGCAGTTACTCTGGGCAGGGGGCAGAGACCCAGTACTTC.

V and J are TRBV7-3 and TRBJ2-3, with 8 bases that match TRBD2. Trimming removed 0 bases from V and 4 bases from J; junction bases left unmatched: 3. The CDR3 covers 15 residues. Germline V CDR1 and CDR2: SGHTA, FQGTGA. This CDR3 is CASSLTGAGADTQYF. The CDR3 DNA reads as TGTGCCAGCAGCTTAACCGGAGCGGGAGCAGATACGCAGTATTTT.

This clone was seen a handful of times. The chain employs TRBV29-1 and TRBJ1-2; TRBD1 might be the D (5 bases). The CDR3 spans 12 residues. Germline V gives CDR1 SQVTM, CDR2 ANQGSEA. CDR3 bases: TGCATGTCAGGGTCCCCCCTGAGGGGCTACACCTTC. Its translation: CMSGSPLRGYTF.

This clone occurred once. V gene TRBV6-1 combines with J gene TRBJ2-1; 11 bases are a match to TRBD1. After removal of 0 bases from V and 1 base from J, the junction contained 5 bases not matched to a gene. CDR3 length: 18 amino acids. CDR1 and CDR2 (germline): MNHNS, SASEGT. CDR3 DNA: TGTGCCAGCAGTGAAGCCTTGGACAGGGGGCTATCCTACAATGAGCAGTTCTTC. Protein: CASSEALDRGLSYNEQFF.

V usage is TRBV6-5 and J usage is TRBJ2-6, with no clear D. V shed 5 bases and J shed 2 bases, with 10 bases lying between them. CDR1 is MNHEY and CDR2 is SVGAGI in the germline V gene. The CDR3 runs to 15 residues. Here the CDR3 reads CASSLGFAGANVLTF. CDR3 in DNA: TGTGCCAGCAGTCTCGGGTTTGCTGGGGCCAACGTCCTGACTTTC.

Here the CDR3 reads CASSDIQGPVDTF. The CDR3 region has the DNA TGTGCCAGCAGTGATATCCAGGGGCCGGTTGACACCTTC. This sequence joins TRBV2 and TRBJ1-2; a weak D match, TRBD1 (6 bases). This CDR3 contains 13 residues. Germline lookup yields CDR1 SNHLY and CDR2 FYNNEI. Between the trimmed V and J ends, which lost 3 bases and 12 bases, there was a span of 17 bases.

The rearrangement links TRBV7-9 to TRBJ2-1; 9 bases agree with TRBD2. V was pared by 4 bases and J by 6 bases, with 16 bases of the junction left unmatched. Germline V gene data show CDR1 as SEHNR and CDR2 as FQNEAQ (reference sequence). The CDR3 spans 18 residues. The chain's CDR3 is CASSSSGSSGILGNEQFF. The DNA of the CDR3 is TGTGCCAGCAGCTCGTCGGGGTCTAGCGGGATATTGGGCAATGAGCAGTTCTTC. The complete variable domain, with remaining parts taken from reference TRBV7-9 and TRBJ2-1, reads DTGVSQNPRHKITKRGQNVTFRCDPISEHNRLYWYRQTLGQGPEFLTYFQNEAQLEKSRLLSDRFSAERPKGSFSTLEIQRTEQGDSAMYLCASSSSGSSGILGNEQFFGPGTRLTVL.

The rearrangement joins TRBV4-1 to TRBJ2-1, with 7 bases matching TRBD2. Germline CDR1 is MGHRA and CDR2 is YSYEKL. This CDR3 region has 17 residues. V gave up 0 bases and J gave up 4 bases; unmatched junction bases: 9. CDR3 sequence: CASSQDLVGGPYNEQFF. CDR3 sequence (DNA): TGCGCCAGCAGCCAAGATCTAGTGGGAGGGCCATACAATGAGCAGTTCTTC.

The gene calls are TRBV2 and TRBJ1-2; perhaps TRBD1 as D (6 bases). The CDR3 contains 13 residues. Per germline, CDR1 SNHLY and CDR2 FYNNEI. V lost 6 bases to trimming and J lost 8 bases, with 16 bases between them. In DNA form, the CDR3 reads TGTGCCAGCAGAAGACAGGCAGAGTGGGGCTACACCTTC. The encoded protein is CASRRQAEWGYTF.

The genes are TRBV29-1 and TRBJ2-7; TRBD1 might be the D (5 bases). The CDR3 runs to 11 residues. V was shortened by 4 bases and J by 2 bases, with 6 bases between the two germline ends. Looked up from germline, CDR1 is SQVTM and CDR2 is ANQGSEA. CDR3 protein: CSVGGPYEQYF. CDR3 sequence (DNA): TGCAGCGTTGGGGGCCCCTACGAGCAGTACTTC.

The rearrangement uses TRBV10-1 and TRBJ1-1, with a possible D match to TRBD1 (6 bases). Trimming cost V 4 bases and J 7 bases, with 19 bases left between them. The V gene's germline CDR1 is WNHNN and CDR2 SYGVQD (reference sequence). The CDR3 covers 15 residues. CDR3 sequence: CASSVDSLGSVEAFF. The CDR3 region has the DNA TGCGCCAGCAGTGTGGACAGTTTGGGGTCCGTTGAAGCTTTCTTT.

This clone came up once. The rearrangement links TRBV4-3 to TRBJ1-5; no clear D. The V end lost 0 bases, the J end lost 6 bases, and 15 bases lay between the germline ends. The CDR3 length is 16 residues. Germline values: CDR1 LGHNA, CDR2 YSLEER. The CDR3 nucleotides are TGCGCCAGCAGCCAAGATACGGTCCCCGGGAGTCAGCCCCAGCATTTT. Protein product: CASSQDTVPGSQPQHF.

For the CDR3, the DNA is TGTGCCAGCAACGGGATTAACTATGGCTACACCTTC. Protein product: CASNGINYGYTF. The gene calls are TRBV25-1 and TRBJ1-2; unclear D gene. This CDR3 spans 12 amino acids. The V gene's germline CDR1 is MGHDK and CDR2 SYGVNS. V was trimmed by 7 bases and J by 1 base, leaving 7 bases between them.

The rearrangement joins TRBV7-2 to TRBJ2-1; TRBD2 matches 9 bases. The trim removed 4 bases at V and 0 bases at J, leaving 7 bases unmatched. The CDR3 consists of 17 residues. CDR1 is SGHTA and CDR2 is FQGNSA in the germline V gene. DNA for the CDR3: TGTGCCAGCAGCTCCTCACGTAGCGGGAGCTCCTACAATGAGCAGTTCTTC. Its translation: CASSSSRSGSSYNEQFF.

Only one count was recorded for this clone. The chain employs TRBV6-6 and TRBJ2-3; 8 bases line up with TRBD2. V gave up 2 bases and J gave up 3 bases; unmatched junction bases: 7. From germline, CDR1 is MNHNY and CDR2 SVGAGI (reference sequence). There are 16 residues in the CDR3. CDR3 loop: CASSYGPASGTDTQYF. DNA of the CDR3: TGTGCCAGCAGTTACGGGCCGGCTAGCGGGACAGATACGCAGTATTTT.

This chain links TRBV5-1 with TRBJ1-2, with 7 bases matching TRBD1. Germline CDR1 reads SGHRS; CDR2 reads YFSETQ. The J segment lost 6 bases and the V segment lost 3 bases, leaving 5 bases of the junction unmatched. This CDR3 region has 13 residues. CDR3: CASSSGQSHGYTF. The CDR3 nucleotides read TGCGCCAGCAGCTCGGGACAGAGCCATGGCTACACCTTC. Variable domain in full (rest from reference TRBV5-1 and TRBJ1-2): KAGVTQTPRYLIKTRGQQVTLSCSPISGHRSVSWYQQTPGQGLQFLFEYFSETQRNKGNFPGRFSGRQFSNSRSEMNVSTLELGDSALYLCASSSGQSHGYTFGSGTRLTVV.

The chain couples TRBV2 to TRBJ2-1, with 7 bases aligning to TRBD2. Looked up from germline, CDR1 is SNHLY and CDR2 is FYNNEI. The CDR3 has 15 amino acids. V was clipped by 6 bases and J by 4 bases; unmatched bases: 9. Here the CDR3 reads CASRGEGVKYNEQFF. The DNA of the CDR3 is TGTGCCAGCAGGGGGGAGGGAGTCAAGTACAATGAGCAGTTCTTC. The entire variable domain, with the rest obtained from reference TRBV2 and TRBJ2-1, is as follows: EPEVTQTPSHQVTQMGQEVILRCVPISNHLYFYWYRQILGQKVEFLVSFYNNEISEKSEIFDDQFSVERPDGSNFTLKIRSTKLEDSAMYFCASRGEGVKYNEQFFGPGTRLTVL.

V and J are TRBV19 and TRBJ1-2, with D perhaps TRBD1 (5 bases). Per germline, CDR1 LNHDA and CDR2 SQIVND (reference sequence). V was shortened by 3 bases and J by 5 bases, with 22 bases between the two germline ends. This CDR3 spans 17 amino acids. The CDR3 coding sequence is TGTGCCAGTAGTATTTATGCAGGGCACGCCGTCCAATATGGCTACACCTTC. Protein: CASSIYAGHAVQYGYTF.

The V call is TRBV15, the J call TRBJ2-7; 12 bases align to TRBD2. V was clipped by 3 bases and J by 3 bases; unmatched bases: 9. Germline assignment: CDR1 LNHNV and CDR2 YYDKDF (reference sequence). This CDR3 is 17 amino acids long. In nucleotides, the CDR3 is TGTGCCACCAGCAGGGACGCGACTAGCGGGGGACACTACGAGCAGTACTTC. Protein sequence: CATSRDATSGGHYEQYF.